These 23 T cell receptor beta chains share one sample of origin, sequenced in a study of blood T cell repertoires in COVID-19. This table comes from immunoSEQ multiplex PCR, and its TCRdb copy is limited to in-frame clones, with some not included. The sample lists roughly 250,000 clones, around 88% occurring once. The sample was PBMCs or T cells enriched from blood (not recorded which). The receptors here all came from a woman between 35 and 50 years old with acute COVID-19.

The V gene is TRBV6-5, the J gene TRBJ2-1; the D gene is possibly TRBD1 (5 bases). The germline V gene encodes CDR1 MNHEY and CDR2 SVGAGI. V lost 4 bases to trimming and J lost 7 bases, with 14 bases between them. This CDR3 has 14 residues. The DNA for the CDR3 is TGTGCCAGCAGTTCCCTCCAGGGATTTAATGAGCAGTTCTTC. Its protein is CASSSLQGFNEQFF.

This chain links TRBV2 with TRBJ2-3; 7 bases fit TRBD2. The CDR3 spans 16 residues. Germline V gene data show CDR1 as SNHLY and CDR2 as FYNNEI. V dropped 0 bases and J dropped 4; count of bases not matched to a gene: 7. Here the CDR3 reads CASSEAGGNRADTQYF. In nucleotides, the CDR3 is TGTGCCAGCAGTGAAGCGGGGGGGAATCGGGCAGATACGCAGTATTTT. Looking up the rest from reference TRBV2 and TRBJ2-3 gives the full variable domain: EPEVTQTPSHQVTQMGQEVILRCVPISNHLYFYWYRQILGQKVEFLVSFYNNEISEKSEIFDDQFSVERPDGSNFTLKIRSTKLEDSAMYFCASSEAGGNRADTQYFGPGTRLTVL.

The chain recombines TRBV6-2 or TRBV6-3 with TRBJ1-1; D uncertain. The V and J ends lost 4 bases and 8 bases respectively, with 8 bases between them. In germline, CDR1 is MNHEY, CDR2 SVGEGT. CDR3 length: 11 residues. DNA of the CDR3: TGTGCCAGCAGTTCGTTCCGGGAAGCTTTCTTT. It encodes CASSSFREAFF.

This chain connects TRBV19 to TRBJ2-7; the match to TRBD1 covers 8 bases. The CDR3 loop spans 15 amino acids. Germline V gives CDR1 LNHDA, CDR2 SQIVND (reference sequence). Trimming took 5 bases from V and 1 from J; bases not matched to a gene: 7. The CDR3 region is CASSATWDRSYEQYF. CDR3 DNA sequence: TGTGCCAGTAGTGCAACTTGGGACAGGTCCTACGAGCAGTACTTC.

The V and J genes are TRBV9 and TRBJ1-1, with 9 bases fitting TRBD1. Per germline, CDR1 SGDLS and CDR2 YYNGEE. With V trimmed by 2 bases and J by 0 bases, 14 bases remained unmatched. The CDR3 is 19 residues long. This CDR3 is CASSVPEGQGSIMNTEAFF. The CDR3 DNA reads TGTGCCAGCAGCGTCCCAGAGGGACAGGGCTCAATCATGAACACTGAAGCTTTCTTT.

The rearrangement uses TRBV27 and TRBJ1-2; 9 nucleotides agree with TRBD1. The J segment lost 2 bases and the V segment lost 0 bases, leaving 10 bases of the junction unmatched. This CDR3 contains 18 residues. CDR1 is MNHEY and CDR2 is SMNVEV in the germline V gene (reference sequence). The CDR3 DNA reads as TGTGCCAGCAGTTTATCTGGGTTTAGGGACAGGGCCAACTATGGCTACACCTTC. Its translation: CASSLSGFRDRANYGYTF.

The rearrangement links TRBV30 to TRBJ1-4, with TRBD1 matching 10 bases. Trimming took 5 bases from V and 7 from J; bases not matched to a gene: 7. This CDR3 is built from 14 residues. Germline V gene data show CDR1 as GTSNPN and CDR2 as SVGIG (reference sequence). CDR3 loop: CAWSAGTGVEKLFF. CDR3 DNA: TGTGCCTGGTCCGCAGGGACAGGGGTTGAAAAACTGTTTTTT. Supplemented by reference TRBV30 and TRBJ1-4, the full variable domain reads SQTIHQWPATLVQPVGSPLSLECTVEGTSNPNLYWYRQAAGRGLQLLFYSVGIGQISSEVPQNLSASRPQDRQFILSSKKLLLSDSGFYLCAWSAGTGVEKLFFGSGTQLSVL.

This chain links TRBV24-1 with TRBJ2-2; 11 bases agree with TRBD2. The V gene end was trimmed by 3 bases and the J gene end by 1 base; junction bases not matched to a gene: 6. The germline CDR1 and CDR2 sequences are KGHDR and SFDVKD. CDR3 length equals 18 residues. This chain's CDR3 is CATSDNPGLAVNTGELFF. The CDR3, as DNA: TGTGCCACCAGTGATAACCCGGGACTAGCGGTGAACACCGGGGAGCTGTTTTTT.

The gene calls are TRBV19 and TRBJ1-2; D gene uncertain. CDR1 and CDR2 (germline): LNHDA, SQIVND (reference sequence). The length of the CDR3 is 14 residues. V was trimmed by 5 bases and J by 4 bases, leaving 14 bases between them. The CDR3 loop reads CASSPRGGSYGYTF. The DNA of the CDR3 is TGTGCCAGTAGTCCCCGAGGAGGGTCCTATGGCTACACCTTC.

V is TRBV24-1 and J is TRBJ1-4; D is perhaps TRBD1 (5 bases). Germline loops: CDR1 KGHDR, CDR2 SFDVKD. There are 15 residues in the CDR3. V was trimmed by 4 bases and J by 7 bases, leaving 15 bases between them. This chain's CDR3 is CATSEPDSAFEKLFF. The CDR3 DNA is TGTGCCACCAGTGAACCCGACAGCGCATTTGAAAAACTGTTTTTT.

This chain joins TRBV5-5 and TRBJ2-7, with 8 nucleotides matching TRBD1. CDR1 is SGHKS, CDR2 YYEKEE, per germline (reference sequence). The CDR3 extends over 14 amino acids. V lost 2 bases, J lost 3 bases, and 4 bases stayed unmatched. The CDR3 DNA reads as TGTGCCAGCAGCTTAGGAGGACAGGGCTACGAGCAGTACGTC. Its protein product is CASSLGGQGYEQYV.

J is TRBJ1-2 and V is TRBV7-8; D remains ambiguous. Between the trimmed V and J ends, which lost 3 bases and 7 bases, there was a span of 9 bases. This CDR3 is built from 12 residues. Germline lookup yields CDR1 SGHVS and CDR2 FQNEAQ. CDR3 amino acids: CASSFRHAGYTF. The CDR3 DNA reads TGTGCCAGCAGCTTCCGACACGCTGGCTACACCTTC.

The rearrangement uses TRBV6-2 or TRBV6-3 and TRBJ2-6; 7 bases fit TRBD2. Germline trimming cut 6 bases from V and 0 bases from J; bases unmatched to any gene: 5. This CDR3 is 16 amino acids long. CDR1 and CDR2 from the germline V gene are MNHEY and SVGEGT. Here the CDR3 DNA reads TGTGCCAGCAGCCGCCGGGGGGTCTCTGGGGCCAACGTCCTGACTTTC. This sequence encodes CASSRRGVSGANVLTF.

The chain joins TRBV30 to TRBJ2-7; 8 nucleotides match TRBD2. This CDR3 comprises 14 residues. V dropped 2 bases and J dropped 3; count of bases not matched to a gene: 6. Per germline, CDR1 GTSNPN and CDR2 SVGIG (reference sequence). The CDR3: CAWSPGLVGYEQYV. The CDR3 bases are TGTGCCTGGAGTCCGGGACTAGTCGGCTACGAGCAGTACGTC.

The chain combines TRBV10-3 with TRBJ2-2, with TRBD1 identical over 7 bases. From germline, CDR1 is ENHRY and CDR2 SYGVKD. The CDR3 spans 12 residues. The J segment lost 8 bases and the V segment lost 5 bases, leaving 2 bases of the junction unmatched. CDR3 sequence reads: CAISRTGGELFF. The CDR3 DNA reads as TGTGCCATCAGTCGGACAGGAGGGGAGCTGTTTTTT.

The chain recombines TRBV7-8 with TRBJ2-1; D possibly corresponds to TRBD2 (5 bases). V was clipped by 7 bases and J by 0 bases, with 13 bases between them. This CDR3 region has 15 residues. CDR1 and CDR2 (germline): SGHVS, FQNEAQ. CDR3: CASKASGLSYNEQFF. In DNA, the CDR3 is TGTGCCAGCAAGGCAAGCGGTCTCTCCTACAATGAGCAGTTCTTC. The full variable domain, completed using reference TRBV7-8 and TRBJ2-1, is GAGVSQSPRYKVAKRGQDVALRCDPISGHVSLFWYQQALGQGPEFLTYFQNEAQLDKSGLPSDRFFAERPEGSVSTLKIQRTQQEDSAVYLCASKASGLSYNEQFFGPGTRLTVL.

This clone was seen only a few times. This chain links TRBV6-5 with TRBJ1-6, with D perhaps matching TRBD1 (5 bases). Germline CDR1 reads MNHEY; CDR2 reads SVGAGI. The CDR3 spans 13 residues. The germline V and J ends were trimmed by 5 bases and 8 bases, with 10 bases remaining between them. The CDR3 DNA reads as TGTGCCAGCAGTCAGACAGACGATTCACCCCTCCACTTT. This gives the protein CASSQTDDSPLHF.

The chain recombines TRBV7-9 with TRBJ1-4; tentative D call: TRBD1 (6 bases). CDR3 length: 14 residues. V gave up 5 bases and J gave up 5 bases, with 12 bases separating them. The germline V gene has CDR1 SEHNR and CDR2 FQNEAQ (reference sequence). CDR3 DNA: TGTGCCAGCAGCCGCGGACAGTTGAATGAAAAACTGTTTTTT. It yields the protein CASSRGQLNEKLFF.

The chain uses TRBV27 and TRBJ2-2, with TRBD1 as a possible D gene (7 bases). Trimming cost V 6 bases and J 5 bases, with 13 bases left between them. Germline values: CDR1 MNHEY, CDR2 SMNVEV (reference sequence). This CDR3 contains 14 residues. The CDR3 region has the DNA TGTGCCAGCAGCAAACAGGGGAGGACCGGGGAGCTGTTTTTT. It specifies CASSKQGRTGELFF.

The V gene is TRBV29-1, the J gene TRBJ1-2; D unclear. The CDR3 spans 11 residues. Trimming shortened V by 6 bases and J by 8 bases, and 13 bases separated the two germline ends. The V gene's germline CDR1 is SQVTM and CDR2 ANQGSEA. Here the CDR3 DNA reads TGCAGCGTAGGAGAGGGAGCGGGCTACACCTTC. This gives the protein CSVGEGAGYTF.

The chain combines TRBV15 with TRBJ2-1; TRBD2 aligns across 8 bases. This CDR3 is built from 15 residues. The trim removed 5 bases at V and 2 bases at J, leaving 5 bases unmatched. CDR1 and CDR2 from the germline V gene are LNHNV and YYDKDF (reference sequence). The CDR3 bases are TGTGCCACCAGCCCCTTAGCGGGGACCTACAATGAGCAGTTCTTC. This codes for CATSPLAGTYNEQFF.

The chain couples TRBV10-1 to TRBJ1-5; D may be TRBD1 (6 bases). Germline CDR1 reads WNHNN; CDR2 reads SYGVQD (reference sequence). V was pared by 4 bases and J by 8 bases, with 9 bases between. This CDR3 is 12 amino acids long. The CDR3 loop is CASSAPGEPQHF. CDR3 coding DNA: TGCGCCAGCAGTGCCCCAGGGGAGCCCCAGCATTTT.

The chain couples TRBV18 to TRBJ2-7; tentative D call: TRBD2 (6 bases). The CDR3 sequence is 15 residues long. Germline loops: CDR1 KGHSH, CDR2 LQKENI. V was shortened by 3 bases and J by 7 bases, with 19 bases between the two germline ends. CDR3 DNA sequence: TGTGCCAGCTCACCCGGCGGGATCCACCTGAAAGAGCAGTACGTC. It is translated as CASSPGGIHLKEQYV.